The 11 T cell receptor beta chains below were found in one sample sequenced in a study of CD8 T cells in ankylosing spondylitis. TCRdb reprocessed the 5' RACE reads via MiXCR and lists one record per CDR3 protein. Among about 310,000 distinct CDR3 sequences, less than 25% were seen once, and the ten largest hold around 3.2%. Sequenced material: blood, either unsorted or a sorted T cell fraction (not recorded which). All receptors derive from a female donor with ankylosing spondylitis or in good health (not recorded which).

The rearrangement uses TRBV7-2 and TRBJ2-7; D not certain. CDR3 length: 15 residues. Germline CDR1 and CDR2: SGHTA and FQGNSA. The germline V and J ends were trimmed by 3 bases and 1 base, with 13 bases remaining between them. The CDR3 region has the DNA TGTGCCAGCAGCTTGGGCGAGTGGGCGTCCTACGAGCAGTACTTC. It encodes CASSLGEWASYEQYF.

This chain joins TRBV15 and TRBJ1-1, with unresolved D. The ends were cut back, 0 bases at V and 5 bases at J, with 10 bases in the middle. CDR1 is LNHNV and CDR2 is YYDKDF in the germline V gene (reference sequence). The CDR3 spans 14 residues. CDR3 loop: CATSRDRGRTEAFF. For the CDR3, the DNA is TGTGCCACCAGCAGAGATAGAGGGAGGACTGAAGCTTTCTTT.

This clonotype was counted only a few times. The chain combines TRBV5-1 with TRBJ2-1, with D perhaps matching TRBD2 (6 bases). From germline, CDR1 is SGHRS and CDR2 YFSETQ. V lost 1 base to trimming and J lost 5 bases, with 19 bases between them. The CDR3 loop spans 17 amino acids. This CDR3 reads CASSLPLASAQNNEQFF. The CDR3 nucleotides read TGCGCCAGCAGCTTGCCCCTTGCTAGCGCTCAAAACAATGAGCAGTTCTTC.

This clonotype was seen more than once but under ten times. The chain couples TRBV20-1 to TRBJ1-6; D is possibly TRBD1 (6 bases). The CDR3 consists of 14 residues. Trimming took off 4 bases at V and 7 bases at J, with 14 bases between the two ends. The germline V gene has CDR1 DFQATT and CDR2 SNEGSKA (reference sequence). The CDR3 reads CSATQQGWNSPLHF. The CDR3 coding sequence is TGCAGTGCTACCCAACAGGGCTGGAATTCACCCCTCCACTTT.

The chain uses TRBV6-1 and TRBJ1-3; TRBD1 might be the D (5 bases). The germline gives CDR1 MNHNS, CDR2 SASEGT. V was shortened by 4 bases and J by 2 bases, with 6 bases between the two germline ends. The CDR3 consists of 13 residues. The CDR3 DNA is TGTGCCAGCAGTGGGGGCCCTGGAAACACCATATATTTT. The encoded protein is CASSGGPGNTIYF.

V and J are TRBV29-1 and TRBJ1-4; TRBD1 is a possible D gene (6 bases). V was trimmed by 6 bases and J by 8 bases, leaving 16 bases between them. CDR3 size: 13 residues. Germline V CDR1 and CDR2: SQVTM, ANQGSEA. This CDR3 reads CSVSTGVEEKLFF. The CDR3 coding sequence is TGCAGCGTCTCGACAGGCGTGGAAGAAAAACTGTTTTTT.

The chain combines TRBV6-2 or TRBV6-3 with TRBJ1-1, with 7 bases lining up with TRBD1. V lost 5 bases, J lost 3 bases, and 6 bases stayed unmatched. This CDR3 has 14 residues. Germline lookup yields CDR1 MNHEY and CDR2 SVGEGT. As DNA, the CDR3 is TGTGCCAGCAGTCGCGGACAGGCTTACACTGAAGCTTTCTTT. Translation: CASSRGQAYTEAFF.

This clonotype was picked up many times. The rearrangement links TRBV5-1 to TRBJ2-6; the match to TRBD2 covers 7 bases. CDR1 SGHRS and CDR2 YFSETQ come from the germline V gene. V was clipped by 6 bases and J by 0 bases; unmatched bases: 6. There are 16 residues in the CDR3. The CDR3 region has the DNA TGCGCCAGCAAGCGGGGAATCAACTCTGGGGCCAACGTCCTGACTTTC. It encodes CASKRGINSGANVLTF.

The chain links TRBV20-1 to TRBJ2-4; D may be TRBD1 (6 bases). The CDR3 runs 15 residues. V lost 2 bases, J lost 4 bases, and 15 bases lay in between. Germline CDR1 DFQATT, CDR2 SNEGSKA (reference sequence). This chain's CDR3 is CSARKGVTEKNIQYF. CDR3 bases: TGCAGTGCTAGAAAGGGGGTCACCGAGAAAAACATTCAGTACTTC.

The chain employs TRBV20-1 and TRBJ2-2; 9 bases align to TRBD2. V lost 2 bases to trimming and J lost 4 bases; unmatched junction nucleotides: 11. CDR3 length: 17 residues. Germline V gene lookup returns CDR1 DFQATT and CDR2 SNEGSKA (reference sequence). CDR3 DNA sequence: TGCAGTGCTAGACCATCGATAGCGGGAGAGGTCACCGGGGAGCTGTTTTTT. This translates into CSARPSIAGEVTGELFF.

This sequence joins TRBV6-1 and TRBJ1-2, with no clear D. Germline V gene sequence: CDR1 MNHNS, CDR2 SASEGT. Trimming left V 7 bases short and J 8 bases short, with 32 bases between. This CDR3 region has 18 residues. The CDR3 region has the DNA TGTGCCAGCACCCAATGGTCGGGTCGGCGGCCTGAAAATAGGGGCTACACCTTC. Its translation is CASTQWSGRRPENRGYTF.